There are a few counts of the clone carrying this TCR beta chain. Its antigen is unknown. This record belongs to a study of beta chain features in type 1 diabetes. Whole-study results and caveats: All four CD4+ subsets of Type 1 diabetes patients contained TCRB CDR3s that were moderately but significantly shorter. Naive, central memory and Treg TCRB repertoires seemed to resemble each other more closely in patients than they did in healthy donors.

This CDR3 is 12 amino acids long. The trim removed 6 bases at V and 8 bases at J, leaving 5 bases unmatched. From germline, CDR1 is MNHEY and CDR2 SVGAGI. Since all of the isolated RNA was reverse transcribed, expressed TCRB transcripts were what got sequenced. The method was immunoSEQ multiplex PCR; TCRdb's version includes in-frame clones alone and lacks a portion of them. The table lists about 150,000 clones, roughly an eighth of them singletons, with less than 1.5% in the top ten. Sequenced: central memory CD4+ T cells from blood. This sequence was found in a man aged 18 to 35 with type 1 diabetes. The chain combines TRBV6-5 with TRBJ1-2; TRBD1 agrees at 8 bases. CDR3 DNA sequence: TGTGCCAGCAGACAGGGGGTGGAGGGCTACACCTTC. It codes for CASRQGVEGYTF.